These 32 T cell receptor beta chains came from one sample sequenced in a study of T cell repertoires in ileal Crohn's disease. Using immunoSEQ multiplex PCR, the repertoire was profiled, and TCRdb retains in-frame clones only, with some absent. The sample records 3,000 to 3,500 clones, approximately 90% being singletons. Sample time point: neoterminal ileum biopsy at postoperative endoscopy, about 6 months after surgery. Specimen: ileal tissue. All receptors derive from an adult with Crohn's disease.

There are a few counts of this clone. This sequence joins TRBV27 and TRBJ2-2, with D possibly being TRBD1 (5 bases). The germline CDR1 and CDR2 sequences are MNHEY and SMNVEV (reference sequence). Trimming removed 2 bases at V and 2 bases at J, with 6 bases between. This CDR3 contains 14 residues. The CDR3, as DNA: TGTGCCAGCAGTTTAACAGGAAACACCGGGGAGCTGTTTTTT. The encoded protein is CASSLTGNTGELFF.

The chain employs TRBV28 and TRBJ2-5; D might be TRBD2 (6 bases). Germline assignment: CDR1 MDHEN and CDR2 SYDVKM. The CDR3 extends over 17 amino acids. The ends were cut back, 4 bases at V and 5 bases at J, with 23 bases in the middle. In DNA, the CDR3 is TGTGCCAGCAGTTCGAGAAATTCAGCGGGTGCGGATGAGACCCAGTACTTC. Protein sequence: CASSSRNSAGADETQYF. Full variable domain (outside the CDR3, taken from reference TRBV28 and TRBJ2-5): DVKVTQSSRYLVKRTGEKVFLECVQDMDHENMFWYRQDPGLGLRLIYFSYDVKMKEKGDIPEGYSVSREKKERFSLILESASTNQTSMYLCASSSRNSAGADETQYFGPGTRLLVL.

V gene TRBV6-1 combines with J gene TRBJ2-7; 7 nucleotides align to TRBD1. The germline CDR1 and CDR2 sequences are MNHNS and SASEGT. The CDR3 covers 15 residues. V trimming: 7 bases; J trimming: 1 base; junction bases outside the gene matches: 10. The chain's CDR3 is CASTPTGTDSYEQYF. The CDR3 nucleotides are TGTGCCAGCACTCCGACCGGGACAGATTCCTACGAGCAGTACTTC.

The chain joins TRBV7-2 to TRBJ2-7; tentatively, D is TRBD1 (6 bases). Trimming shortened V by 5 bases and J by 2 bases, and 13 bases separated the two germline ends. The CDR3 contains 14 residues. Germline V gene sequence: CDR1 SGHTA, CDR2 FQGNSA. The CDR3 nucleotides are TGTGCCAGCAGCCTGGGACACCAAACCTACGAGCAGTACTTC. Its protein product is CASSLGHQTYEQYF.

This chain links TRBV2 with TRBJ2-3; 8 nucleotides line up with TRBD2. V lost 7 bases and J lost 6; bases outside the gene matches: 12. The CDR3 covers 15 residues. CDR1 is SNHLY, CDR2 FYNNEI, per germline. This CDR3 is CASTVTRGRLDTQYF. The CDR3 nucleotides read TGTGCCAGCACAGTTACCCGCGGGAGGTTGGATACGCAGTATTTT.

This clone occurred once. The chain is built from TRBV9 and TRBJ2-3, with D perhaps TRBD1 (5 bases). V gave up 0 bases and J gave up 6 bases, with 17 bases separating them. The germline V gene encodes CDR1 SGDLS and CDR2 YYNGEE. There are 16 residues in the CDR3. In DNA, the CDR3 is TGTGCCAGCAGCGTAGGGGTGGGGCAGGGTAGGGATACGCAGTATTTT. Protein product: CASSVGVGQGRDTQYF.

CDR3 coding DNA: TGTGCCAGCACCGGGTCTCCAGGTCACGAGCAGTACTTC. Translating it yields CASTGSPGHEQYF. V gene TRBV28 combines with J gene TRBJ2-7, with D unresolved. This CDR3 contains 13 residues. The germline V and J ends were trimmed by 7 bases and 5 bases, with 15 bases remaining between them. Germline V gene data show CDR1 as MDHEN and CDR2 as SYDVKM.

The chain links TRBV5-1 to TRBJ1-6; D is perhaps TRBD1 (5 bases). V was pared by 7 bases and J by 7 bases, with 15 bases between. The CDR3 covers 14 residues. From germline, CDR1 is SGHRS and CDR2 YFSETQ. The CDR3 DNA reads as TGCGCCAGCGGATTCGGTGGGGGGAATTCACCCCTCCACTTT. Translated: CASGFGGGNSPLHF.

The chain uses TRBV5-6 and TRBJ1-4; D uncertain. CDR1 and CDR2 from the germline V gene are SGHDT and YYEEEE. Trimming took 4 bases from V and 0 from J, leaving 7 bases between them. The length of the CDR3 is 14 residues. CDR3 sequence: CASSGLATNEKLFF. The DNA of the CDR3 is TGTGCCAGCAGCGGCCTAGCAACTAATGAAAAACTGTTTTTT. Filled out from reference TRBV5-6 and TRBJ1-4, the complete variable domain reads DAGVTQSPTHLIKTRGQQVTLRCSPKSGHDTVSWYQQALGQGPQFIFQYYEEEERQRGNFPDRFSGHQFPNYSSELNVNALLLGDSALYLCASSGLATNEKLFFGSGTQLSVL.

This chain links TRBV6-1 with TRBJ2-7; D gene unclear. Per germline, CDR1 MNHNS and CDR2 SASEGT. V shed 1 base and J shed 3 bases, with 13 bases lying between them. The CDR3 runs 15 residues. The CDR3 sequence: CASSEGTADLYEQYF. DNA of the CDR3: TGTGCCAGCAGTGAAGGTACTGCTGATCTCTACGAGCAGTACTTC.

The genes are TRBV11-2 and TRBJ1-4; D remains unclear. Germline loops: CDR1 SGHAT, CDR2 FQNNGV. V shed 0 bases and J shed 8 bases, with 7 bases lying between them. This CDR3 has 13 residues. CDR3 DNA: TGTGCCAGCAGCTTAGATCACGGGGAAAAACTGTTTTTT. Translating it yields CASSLDHGEKLFF. Drawing the rest from reference TRBV11-2 and TRBJ1-4, the complete variable domain is EAGVAQSPRYKIIEKRQSVAFWCNPISGHATLYWYQQILGQGPKLLIQFQNNGVVDDSQLPKDRFSAERLKGVDSTLKIQPAKLEDSAVYLCASSLDHGEKLFFGSGTQLSVL.

The chain carries TRBV18 and TRBJ1-1; 7 positions match TRBD1. The germline gives CDR1 KGHSH, CDR2 LQKENI. The junction had 1 base not matched to a gene; V was cut back by 3 bases and J by 3 bases. CDR3 length: 13 residues. CDR3 in amino acids: CASSPTGDTEAFF. The CDR3 nucleotides read TGTGCCAGCTCACCCACAGGGGACACTGAAGCTTTCTTT.

This chain joins TRBV18 and TRBJ1-4, with TRBD1 matching 7 bases. After removal of 4 bases from V and 0 bases from J, the junction contained 5 bases not matched to a gene. The V gene's germline CDR1 is KGHSH and CDR2 LQKENI. The CDR3 has 16 amino acids. Here the CDR3 DNA reads TGTGCCAGCTCACGGACAGGTTACCCAACTAATGAAAAACTGTTTTTT. The encoded protein is CASSRTGYPTNEKLFF. The full variable domain, rest sourced from reference TRBV18 and TRBJ1-4, is NAGVMQNPRHLVRRRGQEARLRCSPMKGHSHVYWYRQLPEEGLKFMVYLQKENIIDESGMPKERFSAEFPKEGPSILRIQQVVRGDSAAYFCASSRTGYPTNEKLFFGSGTQLSVL.

The chain joins TRBV4-3 to TRBJ2-7, with D perhaps TRBD1 (6 bases). Germline V gene data show CDR1 as LGHNA and CDR2 as YSLEER. This CDR3 is 20 amino acids long. V was shortened by 3 bases and J by 0 bases, with 27 bases between the two germline ends. The CDR3 sequence: CASSQRISRQQGTISYEQYF. CDR3 bases: TGCGCCAGCAGCCAGCGAATAAGTAGGCAGCAGGGGACCATCTCCTACGAGCAGTACTTC.

The chain employs TRBV25-1 and TRBJ1-1; no definite D call. Germline values: CDR1 MGHDK, CDR2 SYGVNS. V was pared by 5 bases and J by 2 bases, with 15 bases between. The length of the CDR3 is 15 residues. The CDR3 sequence: CASSSHGGDNTEAFF. CDR3 in DNA: TGTGCCAGCAGTTCTCACGGAGGAGACAACACTGAAGCTTTCTTT. Looking up the rest from reference TRBV25-1 and TRBJ1-1 gives the full variable domain: EADIYQTPRYLVIGTGKKITLECSQTMGHDKMYWYQQDPGMELHLIHYSYGVNSTEKGDLSSESTVSRIRTEHFPLTLESARPSHTSQYLCASSSHGGDNTEAFFGQGTRLTVV.

V gene TRBV28 combines with J gene TRBJ2-5; 8 bases align to TRBD2. CDR1 is MDHEN, CDR2 SYDVKM, per germline. Trimming at V came to 4 bases and at J to 5 bases, leaving 6 bases not matched to a gene. This CDR3 has 14 amino acids. CDR3 coding DNA: TGTGCCAGCAGTTCGCCGGGGGGGGAGGAGACCCAGTACTTC. This encodes CASSSPGGEETQYF.

The chain couples TRBV28 to TRBJ1-2; the D gene is possibly TRBD1 (6 bases). The germline V gene has CDR1 MDHEN and CDR2 SYDVKM. The CDR3 has 14 residues. Trimming stripped 3 bases from V and 0 bases from J, with 8 bases between. CDR3 loop: CASSFRDTNYGYTF. In nucleotides, the CDR3 is TGTGCCAGCAGTTTCCGGGACACTAACTATGGCTACACCTTC.

This clone appeared a single time. The V call is TRBV15, the J call TRBJ2-1, with 7 bases lining up with TRBD2. J was trimmed by 9 bases and V by 0 bases; bases with no gene match: 11. This CDR3 is built from 16 residues. Looked up from germline, CDR1 is LNHNV and CDR2 is YYDKDF (reference sequence). CDR3 DNA sequence: TGTGCCACCAGCAGAGATCTGGGGGGAGGGCCATCTGAGCAGTTCTTC. Amino acids: CATSRDLGGGPSEQFF.

The sample holds one count of this clone. The V gene is TRBV2, the J gene TRBJ1-4; D not resolved. CDR3 size: 15 residues. Germline CDR1 is SNHLY and CDR2 is FYNNEI. Trimming removed 1 base from V and 0 bases from J, with 6 bases in between. The CDR3 spells CASSEERSTNEKLFF. The CDR3 DNA sequence: TGTGCCAGCAGTGAAGAGAGGTCAACTAATGAAAAACTGTTTTTT.

This chain uses TRBV11-2 with TRBJ2-7; 8 nucleotides match TRBD1. The CDR3 consists of 14 residues. Germline values: CDR1 SGHAT, CDR2 FQNNGV. J was trimmed by 2 bases and V by 5 bases; bases with no gene match: 5. CDR3 coding DNA: TGTGCCAGCAGCGGAGGGGGACAGGCCTACGAGCAGTACTTC. Residues: CASSGGGQAYEQYF.

The V and J genes are TRBV7-8 and TRBJ1-1; 8 bases agree with TRBD1. With 3 bases clipped from V and 6 bases from J, the junction kept 3 bases outside the gene matches. Germline lookup yields CDR1 SGHVS and CDR2 FQNEAQ. The CDR3 runs to 13 residues. The CDR3 loop reads CASSLDRVAEAFF. DNA of the CDR3: TGTGCCAGCAGCTTGGACAGGGTGGCTGAAGCTTTCTTT. The full variable domain, completed using reference TRBV7-8 and TRBJ1-1, is GAGVSQSPRYKVAKRGQDVALRCDPISGHVSLFWYQQALGQGPEFLTYFQNEAQLDKSGLPSDRFFAERPEGSVSTLKIQRTQQEDSAVYLCASSLDRVAEAFFGQGTRLTVV.

CDR3 nucleotides: TGTGCCAGCAGCTTGTCGGAGAACACTGAAGCTTTCTTT. Translated: CASSLSENTEAFF. The chain joins TRBV5-5 to TRBJ1-1; no firm D call. CDR1 is SGHKS, CDR2 YYEKEE, per germline (reference sequence). Trimming stripped 1 base from V and 1 base from J, with 5 bases between. The CDR3 has 13 amino acids.

The genes are TRBV10-1 and TRBJ2-3; a weak D match, TRBD1 (6 bases). V was shortened by 4 bases and J by 5 bases, with 16 bases between the two germline ends. CDR1 and CDR2 from the germline V gene are WNHNN and SYGVQD (reference sequence). The length of the CDR3 is 15 residues. CDR3 coding DNA: TGCGCCAGCAGTGTTGGCAGGGGCCAAGGAGATACGCAGTATTTT. Encoded protein: CASSVGRGQGDTQYF.

CDR3 loop: CASTDIGRYNQPQHF. The CDR3 bases are TGTGCCAGCACCGACATAGGCAGATACAATCAGCCCCAGCATTTT. The J gene is TRBJ1-5, the V gene TRBV2; D is ambiguous. V dropped 7 bases and J dropped 3 bases, with 16 bases sitting between them. The germline gives CDR1 SNHLY, CDR2 FYNNEI. CDR3 length equals 15 residues.

V is TRBV5-1 and J is TRBJ2-2; 8 nucleotides agree with TRBD2. The CDR3 loop spans 16 amino acids. Germline trimming cut 0 bases from V and 5 bases from J; bases unmatched to any gene: 6. Per the germline V gene, CDR1 is SGHRS and CDR2 is YFSETQ. CDR3 amino acids: CASSLVAGGGTGELFF. The CDR3 bases are TGCGCCAGCAGCTTGGTGGCGGGAGGAGGAACCGGGGAGCTGTTTTTT.

V is TRBV5-6 and J is TRBJ1-5; TRBD1 might be the D (5 bases). Per the germline V gene, CDR1 is SGHDT and CDR2 is YYEEEE. Trimming took off 2 bases at V and 5 bases at J, with 5 bases between the two ends. This CDR3 has 12 residues. The CDR3, as DNA: TGTGCCAGCAGCTTAGGGGATCAGCCCCAGCATTTT. It specifies CASSLGDQPQHF.

The chain couples TRBV29-1 to TRBJ2-7, with TRBD2 as a possible D gene (10 bases). V was clipped by 6 bases and J by 5 bases, with 35 bases between them. CDR3 length: 19 residues. Germline values: CDR1 SQVTM, CDR2 ANQGSEA. CDR3 coding DNA: TGCAGCGTCAAGGGACAGGGCTTCAGCGGGAGGGCCCTACGGAACGAGCAGTACTTC. Residues: CSVKGQGFSGRALRNEQYF.

A single count supports this clone. The chain is built from TRBV21-1 and TRBJ1-6. TRBV21-1 is recorded as a pseudogene. CDR3 length: 18 amino acids. The CDR3 nucleotides are TGTGCCAGCAGCAAAGGCCTCGTTCCAAGGGAGGGTAATTCACCCCTCCACTTT. Residues: CASSKGLVPREGNSPLHF.

The chain joins TRBV7-3 to TRBJ2-1, with TRBD2 matching 10 bases. There are 16 residues in the CDR3. J gave up 4 bases and V 4 bases, and 7 bases lay outside the gene matches. CDR1 and CDR2 (germline): SGHTA, FQGTGA. The CDR3 coding sequence is TGTGCCAGCAGCTCCTATACTAGCGGGAATTACAATGAGCAGTTCTTC. Amino acid sequence: CASSSYTSGNYNEQFF.

The rearrangement links TRBV7-7 to TRBJ2-7, with no clear D. The germline V and J ends were trimmed by 3 bases and 3 bases, with 9 bases remaining between them. The CDR3 runs to 13 residues. Germline V gene data show CDR1 as SSHAT and CDR2 as FNYEAQ (reference sequence). The CDR3: CASSFPPHYEQYF. CDR3 DNA: TGTGCCAGCAGCTTTCCCCCACACTACGAGCAGTACTTC.

The chain employs TRBV5-1 and TRBJ1-4; D is unclear. CDR3 length: 14 residues. V was clipped by 7 bases and J by 0 bases, with 10 bases between them. Germline assignment: CDR1 SGHRS and CDR2 YFSETQ. CDR3 protein: CASGSGATNEKLFF. Written as DNA, the CDR3 is TGCGCCAGCGGTTCGGGAGCAACTAATGAAAAACTGTTTTTT.

Points on this clone: The identical CDR3 is also encoded by other nucleotide sequences in the sample. This chain connects TRBV4-1 to TRBJ2-1; D uncertain. This CDR3 comprises 12 residues. V lost 4 bases and J lost 7, with 8 bases in between. Germline assignment: CDR1 MGHRA and CDR2 YSYEKL. CDR3 in DNA: TGCGCCAGCAGCCCGCTGGGTAATGAGCAGTTCTTC. Amino acid sequence: CASSPLGNEQFF.